This is a list of T cell receptor beta chains from one sample in a study of T cells after yellow fever vaccination. TCRdb reprocessed the 5' RACE reads via MiXCR and lists one record per CDR3 protein. The sample consists of some 100,000 distinct CDR3 sequences, under 9% of them appearing once. The sequences come from CD8+ T cells not binding an NS4B(214-222) dextramer, sorted from PBMCs, collected roughly 14 days after the first yellow fever vaccination. These receptors all come from a young man who received the YFV17D yellow fever vaccine. CDR3s leave out the opening cysteine and the closing phenylalanine or tryptophan. Each record gives: V gene, CDR3 protein.

>TRBV27
ASSSWRQDMNTEAF
>TRBV15
ATSRDRATGELF
>TRBV10-3
AFSDRAGGQETQY
>TRBV5-1
ASSLAWSMQLNTEAF
>TRBV5-4
ASSLGRGDEQY
>TRBV7-8
ASSSGLAHTGELF
>TRBV12-5
ASGLVSSGDPGSYNEQF
>TRBV12-3/TRBV12-4
ASGGRTGASGANVLT
>TRBV7-6
ASKERGGPGELF
>TRBV6-2/TRBV6-3
ASRTAGIEYTEAF
>TRBV18
ASSPQETEYNEQF
>TRBV4-3
ASSQDRIPSTEAF
>TRBV6-5
ASTLASSYNSPLH
>TRBV2
ASSTGVWDEQF
>TRBV7-2
ASSLAHRDNEQF
>TRBV20-1
SATREEGPKETQY
>TRBV7-3
ASSLGSNQGARINEQF
>TRBV6-1
ASRMGQGGSPLH
>TRBV6-1
ASSEWTGARVGTEAF
>TRBV7-3
ASSSYQGSDTQY
>TRBV25-1
ASSSTRGQEPQH
>TRBV6-4
ASSDSTTDTQY
>TRBV7-8
ASSLALDTDYEQY
>TRBV7-8
ASSLETSGVGETQY
>TRBV4-1
ASSRTGLSGANVLT
>TRBV9
ASSEPGQGSTDTQY
>TRBV7-9
ASSLAGQALHYGYT
>TRBV25-1
ASSAPNRGEMSNQPQH
>TRBV6-5
ASSYSYRDRGETNEKLF
>TRBV7-2
ASSFGTGNTEAF
>TRBV12-3/TRBV12-4
ASNPGGIAEAF
>TRBV6-2/TRBV6-3
ASSYPGEQAF
>TRBV27
ASSFRQGVKPLH
>TRBV4-1
ASSRTSGGDYEQY
>TRBV7-6
ASSRLEVEQY
>TRBV5-1
ASSLGAGTGVSYEQY
>TRBV5-1
ASRSPGQGIHEQY
>TRBV6-2/TRBV6-3
ASSRAGGLIPSNEQF
>TRBV4-3
ASSQGGSPLH
>TRBV28
ASSLLSSYNSPLH
>TRBV9
ASRDPGGDTQY
>TRBV27
ATGTSGTDEQF
>TRBV11-2
ASSSTGLAAAEQF
>TRBV14
ASSHILDRTYEQY
>TRBV18
ASSPPGTGFHYEQY
>TRBV7-2
ASNFGGRTGELF
>TRBV7-9
ASIALGTQY
>TRBV29-1
SVGLDTEAF
>TRBV7-2
ASSLNVRTGNTIY